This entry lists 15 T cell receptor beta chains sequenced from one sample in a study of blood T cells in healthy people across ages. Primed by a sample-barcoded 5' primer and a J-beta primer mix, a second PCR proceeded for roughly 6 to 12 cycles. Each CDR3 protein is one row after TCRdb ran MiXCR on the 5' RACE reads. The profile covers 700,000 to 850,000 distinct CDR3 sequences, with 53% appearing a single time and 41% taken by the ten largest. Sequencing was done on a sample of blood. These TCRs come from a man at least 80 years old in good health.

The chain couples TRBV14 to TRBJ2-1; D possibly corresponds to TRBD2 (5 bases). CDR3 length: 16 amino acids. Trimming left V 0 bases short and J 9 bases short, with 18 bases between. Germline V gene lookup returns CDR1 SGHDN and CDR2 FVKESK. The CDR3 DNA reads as TGTGCCAGCAGCCAAGATGCGGCCGCCCCCCGGGGTGAGCAGTTCTTC. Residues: CASSQDAAAPRGEQFF.

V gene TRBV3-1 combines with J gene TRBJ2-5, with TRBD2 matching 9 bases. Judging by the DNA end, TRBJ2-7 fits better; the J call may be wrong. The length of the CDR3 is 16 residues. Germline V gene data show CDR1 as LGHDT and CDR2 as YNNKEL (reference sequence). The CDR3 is CASSQDESGRFYEQYF. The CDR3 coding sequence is TGTGCCAGCAGCCAAGATGAAAGCGGGAGGTTTTACGAGCAGTACTTC.

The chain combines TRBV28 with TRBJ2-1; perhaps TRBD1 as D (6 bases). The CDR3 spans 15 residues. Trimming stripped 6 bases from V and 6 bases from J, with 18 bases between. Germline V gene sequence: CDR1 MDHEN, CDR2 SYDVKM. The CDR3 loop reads CASRPPGTLLNEQFF. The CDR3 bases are TGTGCCAGCAGACCACCCGGGACATTGCTCAATGAGCAGTTCTTC.

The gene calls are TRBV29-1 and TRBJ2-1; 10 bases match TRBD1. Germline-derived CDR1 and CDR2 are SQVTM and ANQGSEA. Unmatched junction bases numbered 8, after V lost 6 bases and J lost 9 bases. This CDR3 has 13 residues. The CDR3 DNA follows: TGCAGCGTAGGGGACAGGGGATTGCTTGAGCAGTTCTTC. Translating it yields CSVGDRGLLEQFF.

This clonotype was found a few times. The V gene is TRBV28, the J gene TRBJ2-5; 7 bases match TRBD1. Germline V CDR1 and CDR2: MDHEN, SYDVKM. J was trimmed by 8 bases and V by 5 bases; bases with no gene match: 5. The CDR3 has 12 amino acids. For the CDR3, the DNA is TGTGCCAGCAGTACCAGGGGGAGAACCCAGTACTTC. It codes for CASSTRGRTQYF.

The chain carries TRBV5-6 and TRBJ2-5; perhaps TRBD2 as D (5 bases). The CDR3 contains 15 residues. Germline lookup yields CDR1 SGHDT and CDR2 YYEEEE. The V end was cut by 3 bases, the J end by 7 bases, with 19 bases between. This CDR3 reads CASSSHPQSGGTQYF. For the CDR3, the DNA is TGTGCCAGCAGCTCACATCCCCAGAGTGGAGGGACCCAGTACTTC.

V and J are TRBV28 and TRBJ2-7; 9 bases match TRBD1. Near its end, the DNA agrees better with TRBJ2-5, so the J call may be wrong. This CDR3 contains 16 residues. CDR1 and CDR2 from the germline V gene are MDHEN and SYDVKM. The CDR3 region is CASQYPGGQGKETQYF. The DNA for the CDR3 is TGTGCCAGCCAATACCCAGGGGGACAGGGTAAAGAGACCCAGTACTTC.

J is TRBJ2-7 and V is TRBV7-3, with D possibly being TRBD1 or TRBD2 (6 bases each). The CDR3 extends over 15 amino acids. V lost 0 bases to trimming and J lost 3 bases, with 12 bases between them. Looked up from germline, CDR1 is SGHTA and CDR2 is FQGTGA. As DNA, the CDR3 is TGTGCCAGCAGCTTAACCCCCGGGGGCAGCTACGAGCAGTACTTC. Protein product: CASSLTPGGSYEQYF. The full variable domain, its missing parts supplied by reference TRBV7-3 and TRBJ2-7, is GAGVSQTPSNKVTEKGKYVELRCDPISGHTALYWYRQSLGQGPEFLIYFQGTGAADDSGLPNDRFFAVRPEGSVSTLKIQRTERGDSAVYLCASSLTPGGSYEQYFGPGTRLTVT.

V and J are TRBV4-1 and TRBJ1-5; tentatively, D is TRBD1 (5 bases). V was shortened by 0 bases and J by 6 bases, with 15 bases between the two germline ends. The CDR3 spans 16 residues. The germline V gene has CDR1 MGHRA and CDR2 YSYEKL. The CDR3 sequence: CASSQEGALGSQPQHF. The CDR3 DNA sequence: TGCGCCAGCAGCCAAGAAGGGGCATTGGGTTCTCAGCCCCAGCATTTT.

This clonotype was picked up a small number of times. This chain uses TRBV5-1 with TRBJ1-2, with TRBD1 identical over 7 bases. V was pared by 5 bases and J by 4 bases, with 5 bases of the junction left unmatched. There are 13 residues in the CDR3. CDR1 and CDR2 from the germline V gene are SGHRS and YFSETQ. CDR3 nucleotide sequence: TGCGCCAGCAGTTGGGACAGCGGCTATGGCTACACCTTC. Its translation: CASSWDSGYGYTF. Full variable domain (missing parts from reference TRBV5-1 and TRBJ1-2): KAGVTQTPRYLIKTRGQQVTLSCSPISGHRSVSWYQQTPGQGLQFLFEYFSETQRNKGNFPGRFSGRQFSNSRSEMNVSTLELGDSALYLCASSWDSGYGYTFGSGTRLTVV.

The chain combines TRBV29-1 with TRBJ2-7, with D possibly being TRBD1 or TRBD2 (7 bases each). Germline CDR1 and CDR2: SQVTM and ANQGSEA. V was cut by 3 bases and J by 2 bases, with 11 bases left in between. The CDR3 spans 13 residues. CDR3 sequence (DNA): TGCAGCGTTGACAGGGGGGGAGCCTACGAGCAGTACTTC. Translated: CSVDRGGAYEQYF.

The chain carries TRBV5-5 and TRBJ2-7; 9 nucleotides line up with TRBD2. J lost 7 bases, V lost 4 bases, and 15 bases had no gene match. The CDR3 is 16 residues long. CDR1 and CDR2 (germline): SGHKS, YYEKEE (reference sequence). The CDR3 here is CASSPLGTSWSNEQYF. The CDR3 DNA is TGTGCCAGCAGCCCCCTGGGGACTAGCTGGAGCAATGAGCAGTACTTC.

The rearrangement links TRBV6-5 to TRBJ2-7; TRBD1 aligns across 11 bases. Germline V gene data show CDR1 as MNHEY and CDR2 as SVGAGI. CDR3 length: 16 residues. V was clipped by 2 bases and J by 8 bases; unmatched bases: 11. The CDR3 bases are TGTGCCAGCAGTTACGTCCTGGGACAGGGGGTTGTCAAGCAGTACTTC. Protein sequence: CASSYVLGQGVVKQYF.

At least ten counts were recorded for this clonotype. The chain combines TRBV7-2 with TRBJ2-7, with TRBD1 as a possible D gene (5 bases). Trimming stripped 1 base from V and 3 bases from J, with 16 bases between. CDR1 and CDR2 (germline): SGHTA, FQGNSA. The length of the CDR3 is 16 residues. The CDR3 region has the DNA TGTGCCAGCAGCTTAGATAGCTCCACAAGGGGCTACGAGCAGTACTTC. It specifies CASSLDSSTRGYEQYF.

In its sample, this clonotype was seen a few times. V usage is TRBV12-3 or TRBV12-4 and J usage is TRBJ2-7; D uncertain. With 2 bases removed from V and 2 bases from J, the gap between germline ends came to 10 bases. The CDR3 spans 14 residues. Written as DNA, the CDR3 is TGTGCCAGCAGTTTACTAGGGCCAACCTACGAGCAGTACTTC. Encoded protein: CASSLLGPTYEQYF.